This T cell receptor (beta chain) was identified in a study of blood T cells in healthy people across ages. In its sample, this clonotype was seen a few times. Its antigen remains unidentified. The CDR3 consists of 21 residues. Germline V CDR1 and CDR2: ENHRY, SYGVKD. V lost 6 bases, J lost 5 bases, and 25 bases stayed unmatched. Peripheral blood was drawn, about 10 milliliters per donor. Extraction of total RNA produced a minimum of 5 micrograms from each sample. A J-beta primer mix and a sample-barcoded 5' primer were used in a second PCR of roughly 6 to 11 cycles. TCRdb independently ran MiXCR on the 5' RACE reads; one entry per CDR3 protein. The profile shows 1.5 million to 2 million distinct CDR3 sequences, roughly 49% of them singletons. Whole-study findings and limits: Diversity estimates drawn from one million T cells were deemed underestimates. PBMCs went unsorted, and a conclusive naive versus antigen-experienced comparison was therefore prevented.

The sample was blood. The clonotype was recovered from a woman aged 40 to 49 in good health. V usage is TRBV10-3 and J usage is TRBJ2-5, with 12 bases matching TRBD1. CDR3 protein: CAISHPDKVSGDRGPKETQYF. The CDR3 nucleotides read TGTGCCATCAGCCACCCGGATAAGGTGTCGGGGGACAGGGGGCCGAAGGAGACCCAGTACTTC.